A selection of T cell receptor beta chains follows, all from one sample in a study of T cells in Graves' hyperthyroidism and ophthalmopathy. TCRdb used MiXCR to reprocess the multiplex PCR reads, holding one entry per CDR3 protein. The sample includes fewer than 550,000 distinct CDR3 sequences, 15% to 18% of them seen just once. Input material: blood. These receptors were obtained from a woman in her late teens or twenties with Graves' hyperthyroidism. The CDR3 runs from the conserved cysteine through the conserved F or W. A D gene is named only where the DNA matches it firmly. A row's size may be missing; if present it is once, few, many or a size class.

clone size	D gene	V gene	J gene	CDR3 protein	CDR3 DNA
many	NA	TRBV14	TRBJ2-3	CASSHSAEADTQYF	TGTGCCAGCAGCCATAGCGCCGAGGCAGATACGCAGTATTTT
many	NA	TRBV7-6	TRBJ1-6	CASSLGLWSPLHF	TGTGCCAGCAGCTTAGGGCTTTGGTCACCCCTCCACTTT
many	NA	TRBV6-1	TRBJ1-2	CASSAVGRVDVRSNYGYTF	TGTGCCAGCAGTGCAGTCGGCAGGGTAGACGTTCGCTCTAACTATGGCTACACCTTC
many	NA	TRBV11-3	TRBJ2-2	CASSLDKRWELFF	TGTGCCAGCAGCTTAGATAAGCGGTGGGAGCTGTTTTTT
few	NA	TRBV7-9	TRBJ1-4	CASSLRHWIPNEKLFF	TGTGCCAGCAGCTTACGACACTGGATACCTAATGAAAAACTGTTTTTT
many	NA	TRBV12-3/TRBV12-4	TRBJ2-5	CASLPRGGKTQYF	TGTGCCAGCCTCCCGAGGGGGGGAAAGACCCAGTACTTC
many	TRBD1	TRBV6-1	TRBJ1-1	CATFFRGGTEAFF	TGTGCCACCTTCTTCAGGGGGGGGACTGAAGCTTTCTTT
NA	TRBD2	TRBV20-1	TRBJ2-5	CSVRTSGGLKETQYF	TGCAGTGTCCGGACTAGCGGGGGCCTTAAAGAGACCCAGTACTTC
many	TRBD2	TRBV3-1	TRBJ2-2	CASSQDYGLVNTGELFF	TGTGCCAGCAGCCAAGATTACGGACTAGTGAACACCGGGGAGCTGTTTTTT
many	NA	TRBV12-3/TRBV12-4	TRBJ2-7	CASSFQGVIGQYF	TGTGCCAGCAGCTTCCAGGGTGTTATAGGGCAGTACTTC
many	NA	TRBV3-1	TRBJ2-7	CASSQRGIDYEQYF	TGTGCCAGCAGCCAACGGGGGATCGACTACGAGCAGTACTTC
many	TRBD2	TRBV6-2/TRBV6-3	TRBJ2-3	CASSLGGTSILADTQYF	TGTGCCAGCAGCCTAGGGGGGACTAGCATTCTCGCAGATACGCAGTATTTT
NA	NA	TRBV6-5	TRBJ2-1	CASSYWEGAGNEQFF	TGTGCCAGCAGTTACTGGGAGGGGGCGGGCAATGAGCAGTTCTTC
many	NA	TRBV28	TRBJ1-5	CASSLDRPINQPQHF	TGTGCCAGCAGTTTAGACAGGCCTATCAATCAGCCCCAGCATTTT
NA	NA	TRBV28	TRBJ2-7	CASRTEPYEQYF	TGTGCCAGCAGGACAGAACCTTACGAGCAGTACTTC
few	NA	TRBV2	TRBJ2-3	CASNRDRSADTQYF	TGTGCCAGCAATCGGGACCGGAGCGCAGATACGCAGTATTTT
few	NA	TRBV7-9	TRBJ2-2	CASSLVSSNTGELFF	TGTGCCAGCAGCTTAGTGTCCAGCAACACCGGGGAGCTGTTTTTT
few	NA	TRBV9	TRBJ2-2	CASSPEGLSDTGELFF	TGTGCCAGCAGCCCAGAGGGACTTAGCGACACCGGGGAGCTGTTTTTT
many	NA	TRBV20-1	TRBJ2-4	CSARDTGTPLILAKNIQYF	TGCAGTGCTAGAGATACCGGGACACCTCTCATACTAGCCAAAAACATTCAGTACTTC
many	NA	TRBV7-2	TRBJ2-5	CASSRGTSTTQYF	TGTGCCAGCAGCCGAGGGACTTCAACAACACAGTACTTC
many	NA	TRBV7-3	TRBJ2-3	CASSSNRFTDTQYF	TGTGCCAGCAGCTCCAACAGGTTCACAGATACGCAGTATTTT
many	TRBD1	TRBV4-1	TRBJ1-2	CASSQKGGTAGYTF	TGCGCCAGCAGCCAAAAAGGGGGGACAGCCGGCTACACCTTC
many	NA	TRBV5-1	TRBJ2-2	CASRGMDSLGTGELFF	TGCGCCAGCAGAGGGATGGACTCCTTGGGGACCGGGGAGCTGTTTTTT
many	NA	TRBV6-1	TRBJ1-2	CASGTSSSGYTF	TGTGCCAGCGGGACTTCCTCGAGCGGCTACACCTTC
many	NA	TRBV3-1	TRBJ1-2	CASSQGGIYHGYTF	TGTGCCAGCAGCCAAGGGGGGATCTACCATGGCTACACCTTC
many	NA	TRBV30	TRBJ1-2	CAWGQPNYGYTF	TGTGCCTGGGGACAGCCTAACTATGGCTACACCTTC
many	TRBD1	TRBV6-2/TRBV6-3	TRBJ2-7	CASSTRTGIEEQYF	TGTGCCAGCAGCACAAGGACAGGGATTGAAGAGCAGTACTTC
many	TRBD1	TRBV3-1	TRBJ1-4	CASSQDRTGDEKLFF	TGTGCCAGCAGCCAAGACCGGACAGGCGACGAAAAACTGTTTTTT
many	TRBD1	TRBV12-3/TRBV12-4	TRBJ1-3	CASSLDRGPGNTIYF	TGTGCCAGCAGTCTCGACAGGGGGCCTGGAAACACCATATATTTT
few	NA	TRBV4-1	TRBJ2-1	CASSQTLDNEQFF	TGCGCCAGCAGCCAAACTCTGGACAATGAGCAGTTCTTC
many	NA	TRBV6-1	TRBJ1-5	CASSETGGGNQPQHF	TGTGCCAGCAGTGAAACGGGAGGAGGCAATCAGCCCCAGCATTTT
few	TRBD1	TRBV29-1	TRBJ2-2	CSVISGTGVLNTGELFF	TGCAGCGTTATCTCCGGGACAGGGGTCTTAAACACCGGGGAGCTGTTTTTT
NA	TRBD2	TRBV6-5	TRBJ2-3	CASSYPGEREAGDTQYF	TGTGCCAGCAGTTACCCCGGTGAGCGGGAGGCAGGAGATACGCAGTATTTT
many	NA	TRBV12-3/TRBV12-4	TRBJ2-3	CASRRERTDTQYF	TGTGCCAGCAGGCGGGAACGGACAGATACGCAGTATTTT
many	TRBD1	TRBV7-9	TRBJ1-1	CASSYPGQPNTEAFF	TGTGCCAGCAGCTACCCGGGACAGCCGAACACTGAAGCTTTCTTT
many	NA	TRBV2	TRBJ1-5	CASTERVNQPQHF	TGTGCCAGCACCGAACGGGTTAATCAGCCCCAGCATTTT
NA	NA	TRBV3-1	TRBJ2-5	CASSRDNQETQHF	TGTGCCAGCAGCCGGGACAACCAAGAGACCCAGCACTTC
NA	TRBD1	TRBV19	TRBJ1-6	CASSSEWTGLSPLHF	TGTGCCAGTAGTAGTGAATGGACAGGCCTTTCACCCCTCCACTTT
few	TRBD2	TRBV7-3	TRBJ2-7	CASSQGWGGEQYF	TGTGCCAGCAGCCAAGGGTGGGGGGGCGAGCAGTACTTC
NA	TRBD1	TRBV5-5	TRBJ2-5	CASSSTDRGALKETQYF	TGTGCCAGCAGCTCGACCGACAGGGGGGCCCTTAAAGAGACCCAGTACTTC
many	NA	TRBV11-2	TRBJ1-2	CASSLSRYGYTF	TGTGCCAGCAGTTTAAGCAGATATGGCTACACCTTC
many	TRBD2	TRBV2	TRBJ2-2	CASTERLAGNTGELFF	TGTGCCAGCACCGAGCGGCTAGCGGGGAACACCGGGGAGCTGTTTTTT
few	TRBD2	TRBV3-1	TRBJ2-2	CASRGTSGGAVRTGELFF	TGTGCCAGCAGGGGGACTAGCGGGGGGGCCGTAAGAACCGGGGAGCTGTTTTTT
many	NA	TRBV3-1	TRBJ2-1	CASSQVSLLAAAGNEQFF	TGTGCCAGCAGCCAAGTTTCGCTTCTTGCGGCCGCCGGCAATGAGCAGTTCTTC
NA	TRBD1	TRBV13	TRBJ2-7	CASSPQPRQGDYEQYF	TGTGCCAGCAGCCCCCAACCTCGACAGGGGGACTACGAGCAGTACTTC
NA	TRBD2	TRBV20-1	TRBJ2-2	CSARAGGPGELFF	TGCAGTGCTAGGGCGGGAGGGCCCGGGGAGCTGTTTTTT
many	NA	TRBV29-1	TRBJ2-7	CSGIRGMGGEQYF	TGCAGCGGAATCAGGGGTATGGGGGGGGAGCAGTACTTC
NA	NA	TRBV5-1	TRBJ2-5	CASSWQTQYF	TGCGCCAGCAGCTGGCAGACCCAGTACTTC
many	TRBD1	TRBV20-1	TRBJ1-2	CSASPGTGGNDYGYTF	TGCAGTGCTAGCCCCGGGACAGGGGGAAATGACTATGGCTACACCTTC
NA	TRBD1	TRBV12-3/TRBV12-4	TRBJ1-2	CASTQRGPSGYTF	TGTGCCAGCACTCAAAGGGGGCCTAGTGGCTACACCTTC
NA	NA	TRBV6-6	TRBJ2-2	CASSYSQGTGELFF	TGTGCCAGCAGTTACTCCCAGGGGACCGGGGAGCTGTTTTTT
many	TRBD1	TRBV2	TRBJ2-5	CASSGTGGEETQYF	TGTGCCAGCAGTGGGACAGGGGGCGAAGAGACCCAGTACTTC
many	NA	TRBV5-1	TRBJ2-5	CASSSFRDTDQETQYF	TGCGCCAGCAGCTCTTTCCGGGACACGGACCAAGAGACCCAGTACTTC
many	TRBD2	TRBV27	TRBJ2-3	CASSLEAGFRADTQYF	TGTGCCAGCAGCCTCGAAGCGGGGTTTCGTGCAGATACGCAGTATTTT
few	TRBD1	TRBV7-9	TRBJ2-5	CASSFLLDRGQETQYF	TGTGCCAGCAGCTTCCTCCTTGACAGGGGCCAAGAGACCCAGTACTTC
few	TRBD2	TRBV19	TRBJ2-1	CASTDILLAGASYNEQFF	TGTGCCAGTACCGATATCTTACTAGCGGGAGCCTCCTACAATGAGCAGTTCTTC
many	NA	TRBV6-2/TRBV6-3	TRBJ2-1	CASSYLGEQFF	TGTGCCAGCAGTTATCTTGGAGAGCAGTTCTTC
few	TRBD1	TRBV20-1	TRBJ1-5	CSARAGTGGVNQPQHF	TGCAGTGCTAGAGCCGGGACAGGGGGGGTCAATCAGCCCCAGCATTTT